Listed below are T cell receptor beta chains from one sample, sequenced in a study of shared clonotypes between healthy human individuals. The table came from immunoSEQ multiplex PCR; TCRdb's copy has only in-frame clones and leaves some out. This sample has millions of clones, with roughly 95% found just once. Source material: naive CD4+ T cells sorted from blood. These receptors originate from a man younger than 30 in good health. Both conserved end residues are part of each CDR3. A D gene is named only where the DNA matches it firmly. Where a row states a size, it is once, few, many or the class of an expanded clone; other rows omit it.

CDR3 DNA: TGTGCCAGCAGCGGTAGCGGGAAGAGTGGCACAGATACGCAGTATTTT; CDR3 protein: CASSGSGKSGTDTQYF; D gene: TRBD2; clone size: .; J gene: TRBJ2-3; V gene: TRBV9
CDR3 DNA: TGTGCCAGTAGATGGAGAGCGGGTCTCTCCGAGCAGTACTTC; CDR3 protein: CASRWRAGLSEQYF; D gene: .; clone size: .; J gene: TRBJ2-7; V gene: TRBV19
CDR3 DNA: TGTGCCAGCTCACCATCTAGCGGGAGCAACGAGCAGTACTTC; CDR3 protein: CASSPSSGSNEQYF; D gene: TRBD2; clone size: once; J gene: TRBJ2-7; V gene: TRBV18
CDR3 DNA: TGTGCCAGCAGCCATCCCGGGGCAGATACGCAGTATTTT; CDR3 protein: CASSHPGADTQYF; D gene: .; clone size: .; J gene: TRBJ2-3; V gene: TRBV7-9
CDR3 DNA: TGTGCCAGCAGTTTTGGACAGCTCTTGGGCTCACCCCTCCACTTT; CDR3 protein: CASSFGQLLGSPLHF; D gene: .; clone size: .; J gene: TRBJ1-6; V gene: TRBV27
CDR3 DNA: TGTGCCTGTCTGGGCGGGGCAGATACGCAGTATTTT; CDR3 protein: CACLGGADTQYF; D gene: .; clone size: .; J gene: TRBJ2-3; V gene: TRBV30
CDR3 DNA: TGCAGCGCTACTCGAGATCCTAACACTGAAGCTTTCTTT; CDR3 protein: CSATRDPNTEAFF; D gene: .; clone size: .; J gene: TRBJ1-1; V gene: TRBV29-1
CDR3 DNA: TGTGCCAGCAGCTTATCTAGCATCGCCTACGAGCAGTACTTC; CDR3 protein: CASSLSSIAYEQYF; D gene: .; clone size: .; J gene: TRBJ2-7; V gene: TRBV7-9
CDR3 DNA: TGCGCCAGCAGCCCCGGACAGGGACCCTACGAGCAGTACTTC; CDR3 protein: CASSPGQGPYEQYF; D gene: TRBD1; clone size: .; J gene: TRBJ2-7; V gene: TRBV5-1
CDR3 DNA: TGTGCCACCAGCAGAGATTGGGCCTTCGAGCAGTACTTC; CDR3 protein: CATSRDWAFEQYF; D gene: .; clone size: .; J gene: TRBJ2-7; V gene: TRBV15
CDR3 DNA: TGTGCCAGCAGTTACTTGCCTTTCGAACGGGCTTTCTTT; CDR3 protein: CASSYLPFERAFF; D gene: .; clone size: .; J gene: TRBJ1-1; V gene: TRBV6-5